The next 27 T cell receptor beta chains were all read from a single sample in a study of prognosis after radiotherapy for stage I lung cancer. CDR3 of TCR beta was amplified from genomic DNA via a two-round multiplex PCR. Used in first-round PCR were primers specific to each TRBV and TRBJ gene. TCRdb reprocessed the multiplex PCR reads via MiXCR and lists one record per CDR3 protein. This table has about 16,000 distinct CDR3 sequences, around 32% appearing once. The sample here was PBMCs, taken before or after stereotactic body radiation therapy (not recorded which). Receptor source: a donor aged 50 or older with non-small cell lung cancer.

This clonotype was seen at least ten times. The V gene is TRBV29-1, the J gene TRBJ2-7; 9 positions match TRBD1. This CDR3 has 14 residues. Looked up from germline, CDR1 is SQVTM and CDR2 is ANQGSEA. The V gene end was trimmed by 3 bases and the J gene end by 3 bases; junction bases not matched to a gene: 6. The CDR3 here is CSVETGDRVYEQYF. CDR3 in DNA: TGCAGCGTTGAGACTGGGGACAGGGTCTACGAGCAGTACTTC.

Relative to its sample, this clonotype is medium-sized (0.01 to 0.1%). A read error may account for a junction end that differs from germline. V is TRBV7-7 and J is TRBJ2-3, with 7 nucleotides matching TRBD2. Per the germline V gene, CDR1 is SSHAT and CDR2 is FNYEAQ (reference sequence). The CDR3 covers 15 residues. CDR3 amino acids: CASSPSSGPTDTQYF. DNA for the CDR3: TGTGCTAGCAGCCCTTCTAGCGGTCCCACAGATACGCAGTATTTT.

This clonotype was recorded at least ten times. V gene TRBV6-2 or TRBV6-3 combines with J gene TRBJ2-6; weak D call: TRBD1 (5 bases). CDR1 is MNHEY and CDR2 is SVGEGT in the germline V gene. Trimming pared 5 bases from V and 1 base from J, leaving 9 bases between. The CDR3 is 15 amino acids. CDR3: CASSSDSSGANVLTF. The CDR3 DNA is TGTGCCAGCAGTAGCGACAGTTCTGGGGCCAACGTCCTGACTTTC.

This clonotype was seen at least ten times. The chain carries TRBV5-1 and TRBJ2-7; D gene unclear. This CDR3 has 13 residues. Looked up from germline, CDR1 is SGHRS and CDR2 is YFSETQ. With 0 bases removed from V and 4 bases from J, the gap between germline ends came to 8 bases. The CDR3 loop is CASSLVLGYEQYF. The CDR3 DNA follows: TGCGCCAGCAGCTTGGTCCTGGGGTACGAGCAGTACTTC.

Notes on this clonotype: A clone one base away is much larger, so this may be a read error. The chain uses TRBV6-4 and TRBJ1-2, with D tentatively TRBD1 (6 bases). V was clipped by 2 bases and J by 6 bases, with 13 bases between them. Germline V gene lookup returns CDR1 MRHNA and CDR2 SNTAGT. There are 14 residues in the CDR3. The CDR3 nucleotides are TGTGCCAGCAGTGACGTCGAGGGGGGGGATGGCTACACCTTC. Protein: CASSDVEGGDGYTF.

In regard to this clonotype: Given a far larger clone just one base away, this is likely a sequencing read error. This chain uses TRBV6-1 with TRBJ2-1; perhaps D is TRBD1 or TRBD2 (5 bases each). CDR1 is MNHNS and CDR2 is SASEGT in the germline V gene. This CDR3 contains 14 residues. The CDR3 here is CVSSSGTFYNEQFF. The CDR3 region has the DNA TGTGTCAGCAGTTCCGGGACGTTCTACAATGAGCAGTTCTTC.

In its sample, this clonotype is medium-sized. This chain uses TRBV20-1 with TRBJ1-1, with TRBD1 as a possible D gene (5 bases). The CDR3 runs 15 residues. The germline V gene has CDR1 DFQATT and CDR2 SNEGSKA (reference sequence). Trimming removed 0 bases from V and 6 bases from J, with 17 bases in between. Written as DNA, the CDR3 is TGCAGTGCTAGAGACCCTTCGACAAGCAGGGCTGAAGCTTTCTTT. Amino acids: CSARDPSTSRAEAFF.

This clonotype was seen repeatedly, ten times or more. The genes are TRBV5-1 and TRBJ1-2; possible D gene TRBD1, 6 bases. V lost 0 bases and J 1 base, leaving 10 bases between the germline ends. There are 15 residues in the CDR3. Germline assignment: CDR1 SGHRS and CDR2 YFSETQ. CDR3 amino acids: CASSLAGGDNYGYTF. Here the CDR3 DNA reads TGCGCCAGCAGCTTGGCGGGGGGCGATAACTATGGCTACACCTTC.

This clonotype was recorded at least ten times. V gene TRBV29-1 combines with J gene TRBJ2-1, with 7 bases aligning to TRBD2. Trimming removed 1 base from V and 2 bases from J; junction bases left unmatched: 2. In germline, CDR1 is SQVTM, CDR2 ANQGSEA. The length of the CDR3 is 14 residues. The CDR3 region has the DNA TGCAGCGTTGAAGGCGGGAGAACCTACAATGAGCAGTTCTTC. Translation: CSVEGGRTYNEQFF.

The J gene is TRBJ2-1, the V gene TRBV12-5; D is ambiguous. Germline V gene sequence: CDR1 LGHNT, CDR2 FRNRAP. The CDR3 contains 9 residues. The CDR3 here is CVIFNEQFF. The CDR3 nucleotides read TGTGTCATTTTCAATGAGCAGTTCTTC.

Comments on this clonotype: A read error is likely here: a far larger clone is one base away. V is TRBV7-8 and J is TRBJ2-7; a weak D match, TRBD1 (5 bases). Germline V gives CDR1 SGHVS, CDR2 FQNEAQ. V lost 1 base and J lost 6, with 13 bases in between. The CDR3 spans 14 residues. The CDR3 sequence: CASSLVSQGCEQYF. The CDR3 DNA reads TGTGCCAGCAGCTTAGTAAGCCAGGGTTGCGAGCAGTACTTC. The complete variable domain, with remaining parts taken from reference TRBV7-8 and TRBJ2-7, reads GAGVSQSPRYKVAKRGQDVALRCDPISGHVSLFWYQQALGQGPEFLTYFQNEAQLDKSGLPSDRFFAERPEGSVSTLKIQRTQQEDSAVYLCASSLVSQGCEQYFGPGTRLTVT.

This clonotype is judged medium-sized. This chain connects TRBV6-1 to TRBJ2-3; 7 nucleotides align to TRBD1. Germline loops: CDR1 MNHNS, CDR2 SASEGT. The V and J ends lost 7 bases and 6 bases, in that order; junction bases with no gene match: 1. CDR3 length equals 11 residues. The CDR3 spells CASKTGDTQYF. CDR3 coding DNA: TGTGCCAGCAAGACAGGGGATACGCAGTATTTT.

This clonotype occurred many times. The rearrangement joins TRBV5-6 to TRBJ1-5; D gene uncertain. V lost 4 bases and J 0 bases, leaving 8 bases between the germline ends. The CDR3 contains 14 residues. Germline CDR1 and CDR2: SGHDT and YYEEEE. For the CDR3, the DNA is TGTGCCAGCAGCGAAGGATATAGCAATCAGCCCCAGCATTTT. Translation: CASSEGYSNQPQHF.

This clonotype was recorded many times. CDR3 sequence: CASRLQGAAYEQYF. The CDR3 nucleotides read TGTGCCAGCAGGTTACAGGGGGCTGCCTACGAGCAGTACTTC. The chain couples TRBV11-2 to TRBJ2-7, with 9 bases lining up with TRBD1. With 6 bases clipped from V and 2 bases from J, the junction kept 5 bases outside the gene matches. The CDR3 is 14 residues long. Germline values: CDR1 SGHAT, CDR2 FQNNGV. The full variable domain, completed using reference TRBV11-2 and TRBJ2-7, is EAGVAQSPRYKIIEKRQSVAFWCNPISGHATLYWYQQILGQGPKLLIQFQNNGVVDDSQLPKDRFSAERLKGVDSTLKIQPAKLEDSAVYLCASRLQGAAYEQYFGPGTRLTVT.

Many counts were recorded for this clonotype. The CDR3 is CASSFLAISGYTF. The CDR3 nucleotides are TGTGCCAGCAGCTTTTTAGCGATTTCTGGCTACACCTTC. The rearrangement joins TRBV13 to TRBJ1-2; D remains ambiguous. Germline V gives CDR1 PRHDT, CDR2 FYEKMQ (reference sequence). The CDR3 runs 13 residues. V was shortened by 3 bases and J by 7 bases, with 12 bases between the two germline ends. Drawing the rest from reference TRBV13 and TRBJ1-2, the complete variable domain is AAGVIQSPRHLIKEKRETATLKCYPIPRHDTVYWYQQGPGQDPQFLISFYEKMQSDKGSIPDRFSAQQFSDYHSELNMSSLELGDSALYFCASSFLAISGYTFGSGTRLTVV.

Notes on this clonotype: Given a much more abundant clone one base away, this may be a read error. CDR3 nucleotide sequence: TGTGCCAGCAGTTTGGTGGGAGTTGTATATACGCAGTATTTT. Protein: CASSLVGVVYTQYF. The chain combines TRBV6-9 with TRBJ2-3; D possibly corresponds to TRBD2 (5 bases). Germline V gives CDR1 MNHGY, CDR2 SVAAGI. V lost 4 bases, J lost 7 bases, and 15 bases lay in between. The CDR3 length is 14 residues.

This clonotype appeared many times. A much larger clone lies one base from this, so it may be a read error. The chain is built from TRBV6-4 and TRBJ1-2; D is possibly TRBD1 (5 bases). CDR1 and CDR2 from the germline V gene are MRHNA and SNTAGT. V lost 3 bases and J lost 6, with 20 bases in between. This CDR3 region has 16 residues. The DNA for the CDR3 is TGTGCCAGCAGTGAAGTAAACCGGGACGCCGCGGATGGCTACACCTTC. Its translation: CASSEVNRDAADGYTF.

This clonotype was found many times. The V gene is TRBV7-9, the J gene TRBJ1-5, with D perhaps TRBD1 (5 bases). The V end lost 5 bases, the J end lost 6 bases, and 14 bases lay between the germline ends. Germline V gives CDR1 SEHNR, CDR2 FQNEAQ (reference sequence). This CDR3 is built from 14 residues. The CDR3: CASSGDQGFQPQHF. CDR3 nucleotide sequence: TGTGCCAGCAGCGGGGACCAAGGGTTTCAGCCCCAGCATTTT.

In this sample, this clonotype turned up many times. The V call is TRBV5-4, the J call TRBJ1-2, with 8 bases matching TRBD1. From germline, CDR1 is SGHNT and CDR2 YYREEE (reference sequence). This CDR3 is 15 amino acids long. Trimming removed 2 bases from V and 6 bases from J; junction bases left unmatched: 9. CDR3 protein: CASSLGPQGANGYTF. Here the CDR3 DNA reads TGTGCCAGCAGCTTAGGTCCGCAGGGGGCGAATGGCTACACCTTC.

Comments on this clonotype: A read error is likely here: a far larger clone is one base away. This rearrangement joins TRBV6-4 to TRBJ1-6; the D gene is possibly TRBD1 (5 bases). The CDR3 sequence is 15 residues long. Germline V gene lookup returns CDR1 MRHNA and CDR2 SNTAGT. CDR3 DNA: TGTGCCAGCAGCCAAGGGACGGAGAACAATTCAGCCCTCCACTTT. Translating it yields CASSQGTENNSALHF.

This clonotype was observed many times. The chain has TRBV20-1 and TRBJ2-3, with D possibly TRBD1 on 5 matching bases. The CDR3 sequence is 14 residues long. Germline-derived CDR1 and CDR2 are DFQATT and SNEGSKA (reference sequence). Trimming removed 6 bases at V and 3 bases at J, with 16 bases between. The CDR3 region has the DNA TGCAGTGCCAGTGTGCAGGGTGGGACAGATACGCAGTATTTT. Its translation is CSASVQGGTDTQYF.

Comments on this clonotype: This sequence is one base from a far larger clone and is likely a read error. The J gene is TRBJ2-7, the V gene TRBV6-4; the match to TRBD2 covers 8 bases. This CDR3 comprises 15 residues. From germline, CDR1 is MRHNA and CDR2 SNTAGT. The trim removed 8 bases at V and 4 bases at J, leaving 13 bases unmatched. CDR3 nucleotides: TGTGCCAGCTGGACTAGCAGGATGGCCGTATACGAGCAGTACTTC. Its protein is CASWTSRMAVYEQYF.

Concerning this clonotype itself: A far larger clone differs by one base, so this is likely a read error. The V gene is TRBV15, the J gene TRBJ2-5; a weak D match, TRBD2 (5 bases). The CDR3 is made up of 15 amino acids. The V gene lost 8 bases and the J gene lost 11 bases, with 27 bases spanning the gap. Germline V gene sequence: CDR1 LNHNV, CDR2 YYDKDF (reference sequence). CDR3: CATAERAGYYNEQYF. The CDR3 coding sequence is TGTGCCACCGCAGAGAGGGCAGGATACTACAATGAGCAGTACTTC.

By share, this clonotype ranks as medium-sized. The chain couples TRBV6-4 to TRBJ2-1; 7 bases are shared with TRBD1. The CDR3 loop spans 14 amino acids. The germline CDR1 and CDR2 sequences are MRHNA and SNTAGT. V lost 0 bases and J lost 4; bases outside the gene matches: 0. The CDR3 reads CASSDSTGYNEQFF. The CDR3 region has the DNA TGTGCCAGCAGTGACTCGACAGGGTACAATGAGCAGTTCTTC.

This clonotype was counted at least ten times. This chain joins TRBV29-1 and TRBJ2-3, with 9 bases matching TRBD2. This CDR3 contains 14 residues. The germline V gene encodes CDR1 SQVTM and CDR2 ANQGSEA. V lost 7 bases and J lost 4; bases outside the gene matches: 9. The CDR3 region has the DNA TGCAGCGCTTCTGGCGGGAGGGGTGCAGATACGCAGTATTTT. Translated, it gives CSASGGRGADTQYF.

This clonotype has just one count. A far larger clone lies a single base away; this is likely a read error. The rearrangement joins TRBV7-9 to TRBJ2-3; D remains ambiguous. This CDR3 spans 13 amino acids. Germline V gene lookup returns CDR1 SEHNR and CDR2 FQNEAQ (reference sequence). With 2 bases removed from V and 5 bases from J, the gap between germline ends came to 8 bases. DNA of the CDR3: TGTGCCAGCAGCTTATCCCTAAGAGATACGCAGTATTTT. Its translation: CASSLSLRDTQYF.

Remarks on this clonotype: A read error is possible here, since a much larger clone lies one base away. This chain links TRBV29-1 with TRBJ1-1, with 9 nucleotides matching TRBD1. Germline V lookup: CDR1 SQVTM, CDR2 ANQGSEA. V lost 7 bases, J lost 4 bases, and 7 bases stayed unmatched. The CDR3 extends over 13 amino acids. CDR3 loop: CSGGDRVATEAFF. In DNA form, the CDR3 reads TGCAGCGGGGGGGACAGGGTCGCCACTGAAGCTTTCTTT.